The clone carrying this T cell receptor beta chain occurred many times. Documented time point: newly diagnosed GD, antithyroid drugs for less than 3 months. Following extraction of RNA from PBMCs, that RNA was used to make the TCR library. Diagnosis followed American Thyroid Association guidelines for Graves' disease. The sample is drawn from a study of regulatory T cells in long-lasting Graves disease. Study context: Graves' patients who were just diagnosed had used antithyroid drugs for under 3 months.

The V segment lost 3 bases and the J segment 9 bases; nucleotides outside the gene matches: 8. Germline lookup yields CDR1 SNHLY and CDR2 FYNNEI. This CDR3 region has 13 residues. Both iRepertoire HTBI primers and Arm-PCR of CDR3 regions were used to build the TCR beta libraries. TCRdb independently ran MiXCR on the multiplex PCR reads; one entry per CDR3 protein. In the table there are approximately 470,000 distinct CDR3 sequences, about 17% of which are singletons. Another study also made use of these data, one on T cells in Graves' hyperthyroidism and ophthalmopathy. From that study: Initially, a first-round RT-PCR of the TCR CDR3 employed the HTBI primer set. Median prediction lead before ophthalmopathy onset was 6.5 months with the model.

The source of this sequence is a middle-aged man with Graves disease. The starting material was peripheral blood mononuclear cells (PBMCs), obtained at new diagnosis, from a patient treated with antithyroid drugs. V is TRBV2 and J is TRBJ2-7; 7 bases agree with TRBD2. The DNA of the CDR3 is TGTGCCAGCAGTGAGCGGGAGATTGTAGGGCAGTACTTC. Amino acid sequence: CASSEREIVGQYF.